These 8 T cell receptor beta chains share one sample of origin, sequenced in a study of blood T cell repertoires in COVID-19. Sequencing used immunoSEQ multiplex PCR; TCRdb keeps in-frame clones, though not all of them. The sample holds approximately 260,000 clones, roughly 82% seen once. The sequenced sample was peripheral blood. Every receptor here comes from a woman of 80 years or more with active or convalescent COVID-19.

This clone came up once. This chain connects TRBV5-1 to TRBJ1-2; tentative D call: TRBD1 (6 bases). This CDR3 has 13 amino acids. V was pared by 4 bases and J by 8 bases, with 15 bases between. CDR1 and CDR2 (germline): SGHRS, YFSETQ. In DNA, the CDR3 is TGCGCCAGCAGCGATCCAGGGGCTTGGGGCTACACCTTC. This translates into CASSDPGAWGYTF.

As to this clone: A junction boundary mismatches the germline segment, possibly from a read error. The chain recombines TRBV20-1 with TRBJ2-1; TRBD2 is a possible D gene (6 bases). The V gene's germline CDR1 is DFQATT and CDR2 SNEGSKA (reference sequence). The CDR3 length is 11 residues. This chain's CDR3 is CSSFLGDLGIF. The CDR3 DNA follows: TGCAGTTCATTCCTGGGGGACTTGGGGATCTTC.

This clone was seen more than once but under ten times. This chain joins TRBV5-1 and TRBJ2-1, with 15 bases identical to TRBD2. From germline, CDR1 is SGHRS and CDR2 YFSETQ. Trimming took 4 bases from V and 5 from J; bases not matched to a gene: 4. The CDR3 totals 16 residues. The CDR3 coding sequence is TGCGCCAGCAGCCTAGGACTAGCGGGAGGGAACAATGAGCAGTTCTTC. Protein: CASSLGLAGGNNEQFF.

The chain joins TRBV19 to TRBJ1-5; D ambiguous. The V and J ends lost 3 bases and 1 base respectively, with 7 bases between them. This CDR3 comprises 14 residues. CDR1 and CDR2 (germline): LNHDA, SQIVND (reference sequence). The CDR3 region has the DNA TGTGCCAGTAGTATTCGGGGAAGCAATCAGCCCCAGCATTTT. It encodes CASSIRGSNQPQHF.

The rearrangement uses TRBV5-1 and TRBJ1-1; D gene ambiguous. The V gene's germline CDR1 is SGHRS and CDR2 YFSETQ. V gave up 1 base and J gave up 5 bases, with 9 bases separating them. There are 13 residues in the CDR3. The CDR3 loop is CASSLFRETEAFF. CDR3 bases: TGCGCCAGCAGCTTGTTTCGGGAAACTGAAGCTTTCTTT.

The chain carries TRBV5-4 and TRBJ1-2, with D unclear. Germline assignment: CDR1 SGHNT and CDR2 YYREEE (reference sequence). The length of the CDR3 is 15 residues. V was pared by 3 bases and J by 4 bases, with 16 bases between. The DNA of the CDR3 is TGTGCCAGCAGCTCTCAATCCCTGAGTAGCTATGGCTACACCTTC. Amino acid sequence: CASSSQSLSSYGYTF.

The chain combines TRBV19 with TRBJ1-5; TRBD1 is a possible D gene (6 bases). The CDR3 is made up of 15 amino acids. CDR1 LNHDA and CDR2 SQIVND come from the germline V gene (reference sequence). Trimming stripped 5 bases from V and 2 bases from J, with 13 bases between. CDR3 sequence reads: CASSGQTLGNQPQHF. CDR3 coding DNA: TGTGCCAGTAGTGGACAGACGCTGGGCAATCAGCCCCAGCATTTT.

This clone was picked up many times. The gene calls are TRBV29-1 and TRBJ2-1; 7 nucleotides agree with TRBD2. With V trimmed by 5 bases and J by 7 bases, 8 bases remained unmatched. Germline assignment: CDR1 SQVTM and CDR2 ANQGSEA. The CDR3 has 13 amino acids. CDR3 in DNA: TGCAGCGTTAATGGCGGGAGTGTTAATGAGCAGTTCTTC. Residues: CSVNGGSVNEQFF.